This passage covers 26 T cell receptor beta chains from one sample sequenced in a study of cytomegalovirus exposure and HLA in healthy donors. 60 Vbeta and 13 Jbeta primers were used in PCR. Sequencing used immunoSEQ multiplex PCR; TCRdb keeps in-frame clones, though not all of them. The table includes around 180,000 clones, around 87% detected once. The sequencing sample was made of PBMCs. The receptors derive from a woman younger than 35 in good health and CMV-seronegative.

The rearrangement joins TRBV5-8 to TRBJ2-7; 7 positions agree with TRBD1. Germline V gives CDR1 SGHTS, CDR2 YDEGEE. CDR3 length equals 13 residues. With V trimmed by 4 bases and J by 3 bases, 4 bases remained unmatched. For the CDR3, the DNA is TGTGCCAGCAGCCCTGGACAGGACTACGAGCAGTACTTC. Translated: CASSPGQDYEQYF.

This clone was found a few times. For the CDR3, the DNA is TGTGCCAGCAGCTCCCCATCATCATACGAGCAGTACTTC. Protein sequence: CASSSPSSYEQYF. The rearrangement uses TRBV11-3 and TRBJ2-7; no clear D gene. Trimming took 4 bases from V and 4 from J, leaving 11 bases between them. The CDR3 consists of 13 residues. CDR1 is SGHNT and CDR2 is YENEEA in the germline V gene.

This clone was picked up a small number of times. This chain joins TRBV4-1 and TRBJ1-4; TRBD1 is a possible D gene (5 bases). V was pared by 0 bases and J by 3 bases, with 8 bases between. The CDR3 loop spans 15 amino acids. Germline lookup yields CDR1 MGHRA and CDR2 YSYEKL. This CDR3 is CASSQEGRANEKLFF. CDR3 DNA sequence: TGCGCCAGCAGCCAAGAGGGCAGGGCTAATGAAAAACTGTTTTTT.

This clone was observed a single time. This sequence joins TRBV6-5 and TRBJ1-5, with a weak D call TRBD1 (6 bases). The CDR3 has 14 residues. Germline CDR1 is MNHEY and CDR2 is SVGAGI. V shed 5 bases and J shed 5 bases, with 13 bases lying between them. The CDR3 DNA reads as TGTGCCAGCAGTAGCACAGGGATTTATCAGCCCCAGCATTTT. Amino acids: CASSSTGIYQPQHF.

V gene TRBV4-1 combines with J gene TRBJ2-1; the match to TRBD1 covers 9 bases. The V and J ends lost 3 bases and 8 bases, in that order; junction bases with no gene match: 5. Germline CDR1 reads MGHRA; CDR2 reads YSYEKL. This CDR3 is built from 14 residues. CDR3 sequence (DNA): TGCGCCAGCAGCCACAGACAGGGGGGTTATGAGCAGTTCTTC. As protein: CASSHRQGGYEQFF.

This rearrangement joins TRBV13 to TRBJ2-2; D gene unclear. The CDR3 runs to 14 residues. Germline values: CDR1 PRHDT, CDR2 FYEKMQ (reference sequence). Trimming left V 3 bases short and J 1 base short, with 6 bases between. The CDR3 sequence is CASSFPVNTGELFF. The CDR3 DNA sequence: TGTGCCAGCAGCTTCCCGGTGAACACCGGGGAGCTGTTTTTT.

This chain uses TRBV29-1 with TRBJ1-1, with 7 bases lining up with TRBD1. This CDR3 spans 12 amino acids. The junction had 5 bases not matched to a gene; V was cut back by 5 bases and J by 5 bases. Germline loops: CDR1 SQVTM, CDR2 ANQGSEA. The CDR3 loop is CSVRTGGTEAFF. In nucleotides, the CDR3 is TGCAGCGTTAGGACAGGCGGGACTGAAGCTTTCTTT.

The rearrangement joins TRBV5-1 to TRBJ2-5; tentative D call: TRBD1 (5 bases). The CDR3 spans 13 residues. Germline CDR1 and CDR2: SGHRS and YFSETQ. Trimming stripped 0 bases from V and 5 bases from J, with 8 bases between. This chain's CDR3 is CASSLGWGETQYF. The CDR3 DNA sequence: TGCGCCAGCAGCTTGGGTTGGGGCGAGACCCAGTACTTC.

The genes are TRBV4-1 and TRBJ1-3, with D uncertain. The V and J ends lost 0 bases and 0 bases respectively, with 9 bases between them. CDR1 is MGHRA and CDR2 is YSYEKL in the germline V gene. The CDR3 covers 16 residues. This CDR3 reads CASSQESGLSGNTIYF. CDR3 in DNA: TGCGCCAGCAGCCAAGAAAGTGGCCTCTCTGGAAACACCATATATTTT.

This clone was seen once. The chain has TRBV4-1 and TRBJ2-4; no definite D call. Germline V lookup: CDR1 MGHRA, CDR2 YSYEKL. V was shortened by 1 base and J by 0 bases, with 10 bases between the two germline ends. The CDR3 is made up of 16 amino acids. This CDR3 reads CASSQVTRLAKNIQYF. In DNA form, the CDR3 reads TGCGCCAGCAGCCAAGTTACCAGGCTAGCCAAAAACATTCAGTACTTC.

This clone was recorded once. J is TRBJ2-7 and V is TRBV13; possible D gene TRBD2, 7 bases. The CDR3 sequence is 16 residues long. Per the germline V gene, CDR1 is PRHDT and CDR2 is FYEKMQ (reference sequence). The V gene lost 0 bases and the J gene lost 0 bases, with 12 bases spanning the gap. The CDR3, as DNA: TGTGCCAGCAGCTTAGGCGGACGGGGGGCCTCCTACGAGCAGTACTTC. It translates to CASSLGGRGASYEQYF.

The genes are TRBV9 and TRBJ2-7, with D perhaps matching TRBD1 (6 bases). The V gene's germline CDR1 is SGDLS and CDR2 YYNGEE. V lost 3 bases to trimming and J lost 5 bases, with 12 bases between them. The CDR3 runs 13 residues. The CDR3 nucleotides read TGTGCCAGCAGCGGTCAGGGGTCCAACGAGCAGTACTTC. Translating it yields CASSGQGSNEQYF.

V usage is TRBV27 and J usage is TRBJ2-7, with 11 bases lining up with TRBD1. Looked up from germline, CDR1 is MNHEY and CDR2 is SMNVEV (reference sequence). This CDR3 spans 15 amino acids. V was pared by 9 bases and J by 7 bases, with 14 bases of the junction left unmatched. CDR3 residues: CASTGGTGGRGEQYF. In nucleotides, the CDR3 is TGTGCCAGTACCGGCGGGACAGGGGGGCGAGGGGAGCAGTACTTC.

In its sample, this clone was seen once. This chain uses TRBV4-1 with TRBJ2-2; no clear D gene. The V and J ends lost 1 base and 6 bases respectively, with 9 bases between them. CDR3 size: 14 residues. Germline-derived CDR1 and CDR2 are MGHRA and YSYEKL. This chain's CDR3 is CASSQAPPAGELFF. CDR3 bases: TGCGCCAGCAGCCAAGCTCCGCCAGCCGGGGAGCTGTTTTTT.

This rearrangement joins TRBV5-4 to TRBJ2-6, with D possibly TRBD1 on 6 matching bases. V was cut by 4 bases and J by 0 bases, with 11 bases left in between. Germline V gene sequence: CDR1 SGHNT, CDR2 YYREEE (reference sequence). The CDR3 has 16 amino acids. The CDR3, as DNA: TGTGCCAGCAGCCAAGGGGGTAGCTCTGGGGCCAACGTCCTGACTTTC. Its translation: CASSQGGSSGANVLTF.

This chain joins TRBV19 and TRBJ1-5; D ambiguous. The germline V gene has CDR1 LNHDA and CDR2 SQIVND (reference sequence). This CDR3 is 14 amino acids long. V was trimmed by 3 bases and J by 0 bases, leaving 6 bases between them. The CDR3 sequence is CASSILDSNQPQHF. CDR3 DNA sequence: TGTGCCAGTAGTATCTTAGATAGCAATCAGCCCCAGCATTTT.

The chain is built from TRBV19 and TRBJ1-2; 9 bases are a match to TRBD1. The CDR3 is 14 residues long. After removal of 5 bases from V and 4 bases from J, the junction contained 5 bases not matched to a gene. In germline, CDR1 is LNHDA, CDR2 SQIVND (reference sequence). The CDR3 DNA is TGTGCCAGTAGTGGGGGGACAGGGCCCTATGGCTACACCTTC. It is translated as CASSGGTGPYGYTF.

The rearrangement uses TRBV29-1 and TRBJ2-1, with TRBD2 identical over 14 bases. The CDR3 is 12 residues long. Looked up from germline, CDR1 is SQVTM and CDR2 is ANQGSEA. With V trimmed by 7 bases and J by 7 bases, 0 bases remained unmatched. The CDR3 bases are TGCAGCGGACTAGCGGGGGGGAATGAGCAGTTCTTC. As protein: CSGLAGGNEQFF.

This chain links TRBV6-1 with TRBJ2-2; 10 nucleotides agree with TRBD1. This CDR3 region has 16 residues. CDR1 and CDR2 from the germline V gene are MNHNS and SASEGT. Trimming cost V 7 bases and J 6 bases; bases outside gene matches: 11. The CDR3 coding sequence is TGTGCCAGCACTGATCGGGGACAGGGGTATTCCGGGGAGCTGTTTTTT. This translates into CASTDRGQGYSGELFF.

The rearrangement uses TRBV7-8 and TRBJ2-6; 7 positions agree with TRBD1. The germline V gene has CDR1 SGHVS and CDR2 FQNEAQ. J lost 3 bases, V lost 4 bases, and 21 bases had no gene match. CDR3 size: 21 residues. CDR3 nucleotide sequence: TGTGCCAGCAGCTACGTCAGACGCCGCAGGGGGATCGCTCGTGGGGCCAACGTCCTGACTTTC. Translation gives CASSYVRRRRGIARGANVLTF.

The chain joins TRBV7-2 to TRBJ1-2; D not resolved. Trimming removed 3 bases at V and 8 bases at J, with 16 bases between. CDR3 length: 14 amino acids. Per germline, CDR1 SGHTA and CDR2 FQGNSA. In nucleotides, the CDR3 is TGTGCCAGCAGCTTCCCCCGGCCCGGGTCCGGCTACACCTTC. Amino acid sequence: CASSFPRPGSGYTF.

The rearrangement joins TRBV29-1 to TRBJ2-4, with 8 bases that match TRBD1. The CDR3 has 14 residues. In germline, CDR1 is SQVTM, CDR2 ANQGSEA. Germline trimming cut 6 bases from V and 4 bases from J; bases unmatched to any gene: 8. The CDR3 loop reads CSVRTGREKNIQYF. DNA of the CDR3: TGCAGCGTGAGGACAGGGCGGGAAAAAAACATTCAGTACTTC. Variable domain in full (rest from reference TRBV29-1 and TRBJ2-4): SAVISQKPSRDICQRGTSLTIQCQVDSQVTMMFWYRQQPGQSLTLIATANQGSEATYESGFVIDKFPISRPNLTFSTLTVSNMSPEDSSIYLCSVRTGREKNIQYFGAGTRLSVL.

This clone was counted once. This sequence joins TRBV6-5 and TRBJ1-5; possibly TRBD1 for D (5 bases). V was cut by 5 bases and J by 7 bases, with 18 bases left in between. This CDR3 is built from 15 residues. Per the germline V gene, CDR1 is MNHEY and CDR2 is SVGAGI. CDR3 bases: TGTGCCAGCAGTCCCCTGGGCAGGGTGAGCCAGCCCCAGCATTTT. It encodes CASSPLGRVSQPQHF.

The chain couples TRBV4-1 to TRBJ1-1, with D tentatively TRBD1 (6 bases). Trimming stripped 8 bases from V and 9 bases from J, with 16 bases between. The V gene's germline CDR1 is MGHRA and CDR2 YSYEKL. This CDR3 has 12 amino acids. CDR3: CASPLPGHQAFF. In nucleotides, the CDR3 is TGCGCCAGCCCCCTACCGGGACATCAAGCTTTCTTT.

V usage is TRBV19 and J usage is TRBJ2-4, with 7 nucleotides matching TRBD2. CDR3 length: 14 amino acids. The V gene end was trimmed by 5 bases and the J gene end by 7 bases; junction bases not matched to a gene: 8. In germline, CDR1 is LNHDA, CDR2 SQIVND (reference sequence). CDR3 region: CASSVNRDYNIQYF. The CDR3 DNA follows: TGTGCCAGTAGTGTAAACCGGGACTATAACATTCAGTACTTC.

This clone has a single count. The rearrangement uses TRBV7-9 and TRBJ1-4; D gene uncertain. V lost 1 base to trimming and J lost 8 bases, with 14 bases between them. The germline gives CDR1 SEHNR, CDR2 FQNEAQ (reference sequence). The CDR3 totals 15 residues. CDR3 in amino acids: CASSLVRVEEEKLFF. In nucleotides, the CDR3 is TGTGCCAGCAGCTTAGTCCGGGTCGAGGAAGAAAAACTGTTTTTT.